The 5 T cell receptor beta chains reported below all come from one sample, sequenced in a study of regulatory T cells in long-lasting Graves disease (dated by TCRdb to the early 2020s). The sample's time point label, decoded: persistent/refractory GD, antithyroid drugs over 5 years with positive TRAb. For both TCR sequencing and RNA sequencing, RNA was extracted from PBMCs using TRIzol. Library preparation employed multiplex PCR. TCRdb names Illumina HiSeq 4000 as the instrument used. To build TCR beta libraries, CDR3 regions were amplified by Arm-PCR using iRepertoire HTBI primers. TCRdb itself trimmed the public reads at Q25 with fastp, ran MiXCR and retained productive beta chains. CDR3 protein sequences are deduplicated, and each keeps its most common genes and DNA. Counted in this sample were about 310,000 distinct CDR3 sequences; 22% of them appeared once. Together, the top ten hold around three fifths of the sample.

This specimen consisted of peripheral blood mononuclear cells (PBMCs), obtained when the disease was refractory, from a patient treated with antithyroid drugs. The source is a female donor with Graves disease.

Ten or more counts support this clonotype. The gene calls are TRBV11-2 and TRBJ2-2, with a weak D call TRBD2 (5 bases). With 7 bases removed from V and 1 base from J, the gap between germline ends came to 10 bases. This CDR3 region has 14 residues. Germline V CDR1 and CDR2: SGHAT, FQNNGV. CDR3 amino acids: CASNGRGNTGELFF. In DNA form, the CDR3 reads TGTGCCAGCAACGGCCGGGGGAACACCGGGGAGCTGTTTTTT.

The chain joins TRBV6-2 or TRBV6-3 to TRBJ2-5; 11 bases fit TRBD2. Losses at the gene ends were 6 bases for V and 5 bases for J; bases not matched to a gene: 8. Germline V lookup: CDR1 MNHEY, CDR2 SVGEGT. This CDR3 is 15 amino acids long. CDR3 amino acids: CASSTTGTSGETQYF. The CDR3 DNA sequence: TGTGCCAGCAGCACTACCGGGACTAGCGGTGAGACCCAGTACTTC.

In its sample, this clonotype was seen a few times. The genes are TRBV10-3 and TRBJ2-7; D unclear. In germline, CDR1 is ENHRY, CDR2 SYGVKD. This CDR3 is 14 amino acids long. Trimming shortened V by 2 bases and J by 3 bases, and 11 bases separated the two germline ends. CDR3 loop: CAISEGFSNYEQYF. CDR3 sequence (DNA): TGTGCCATCAGTGAGGGCTTTTCTAACTACGAGCAGTACTTC.

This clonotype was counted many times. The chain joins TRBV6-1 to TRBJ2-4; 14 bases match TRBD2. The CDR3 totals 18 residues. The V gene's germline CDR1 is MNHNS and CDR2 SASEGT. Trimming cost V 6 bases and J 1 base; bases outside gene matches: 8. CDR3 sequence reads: CASSPGTSGRMAKNIQYF. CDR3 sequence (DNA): TGTGCCAGCAGCCCCGGGACTAGCGGGAGAATGGCCAAAAACATTCAGTACTTC.

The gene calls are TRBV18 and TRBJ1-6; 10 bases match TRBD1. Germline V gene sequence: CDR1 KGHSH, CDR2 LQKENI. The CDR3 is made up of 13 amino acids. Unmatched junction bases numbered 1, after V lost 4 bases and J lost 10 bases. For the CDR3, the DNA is TGTGCCAGCTCACGGACAGGGGGATCACCCCTCCACTTT. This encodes CASSRTGGSPLHF.